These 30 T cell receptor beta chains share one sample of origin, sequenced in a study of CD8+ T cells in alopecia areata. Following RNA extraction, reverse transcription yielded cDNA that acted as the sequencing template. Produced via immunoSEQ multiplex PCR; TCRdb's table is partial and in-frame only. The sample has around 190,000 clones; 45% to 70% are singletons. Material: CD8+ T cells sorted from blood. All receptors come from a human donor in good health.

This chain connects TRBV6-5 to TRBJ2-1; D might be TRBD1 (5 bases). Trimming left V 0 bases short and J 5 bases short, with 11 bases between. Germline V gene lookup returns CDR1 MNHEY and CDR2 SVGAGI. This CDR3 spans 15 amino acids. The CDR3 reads CASSYSQGNDNEQFF. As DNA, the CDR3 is TGTGCCAGCAGTTACTCCCAGGGTAACGACAATGAGCAGTTCTTC.

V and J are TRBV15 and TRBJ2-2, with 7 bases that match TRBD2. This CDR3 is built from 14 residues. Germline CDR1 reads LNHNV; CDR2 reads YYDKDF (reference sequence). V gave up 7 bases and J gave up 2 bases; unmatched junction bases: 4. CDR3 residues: CATTLAVNTGELFF. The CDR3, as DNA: TGTGCCACCACCCTAGCGGTTAACACCGGGGAGCTGTTTTTT.

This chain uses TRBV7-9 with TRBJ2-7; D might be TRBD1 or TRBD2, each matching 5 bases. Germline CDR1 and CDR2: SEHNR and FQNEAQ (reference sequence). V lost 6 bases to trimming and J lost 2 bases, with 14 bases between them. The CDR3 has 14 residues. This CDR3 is CASSLGTATYEQYF. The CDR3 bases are TGTGCCAGCAGTCTCGGGACGGCGACCTACGAGCAGTACTTC.

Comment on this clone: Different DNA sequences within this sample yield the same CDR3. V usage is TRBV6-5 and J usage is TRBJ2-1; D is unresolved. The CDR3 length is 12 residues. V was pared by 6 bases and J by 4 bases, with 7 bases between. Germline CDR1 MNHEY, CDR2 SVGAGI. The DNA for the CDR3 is TGTGCCAGCAGCCGTCCTTACAATGAGCAGTTCTTC. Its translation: CASSRPYNEQFF.

The CDR3: CASSEGEGSGANVLTF. DNA for the CDR3: TGTGCCAGCAGTGAAGGAGAGGGCTCTGGGGCCAACGTCCTGACTTTC. The chain links TRBV2 to TRBJ2-6, with D perhaps TRBD2 (5 bases). Germline CDR1 is SNHLY and CDR2 is FYNNEI. The CDR3 sequence is 16 residues long. Trimming removed 1 base from V and 0 bases from J, with 7 bases in between. Variable domain in full (rest from reference TRBV2 and TRBJ2-6): EPEVTQTPSHQVTQMGQEVILRCVPISNHLYFYWYRQILGQKVEFLVSFYNNEISEKSEIFDDQFSVERPDGSNFTLKIRSTKLEDSAMYFCASSEGEGSGANVLTFGAGSRLTVL.

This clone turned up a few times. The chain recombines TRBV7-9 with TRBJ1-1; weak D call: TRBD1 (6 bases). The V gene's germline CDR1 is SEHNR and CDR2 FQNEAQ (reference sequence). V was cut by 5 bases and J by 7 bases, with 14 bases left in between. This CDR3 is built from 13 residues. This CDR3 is CASSAGGDIEAFF. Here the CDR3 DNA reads TGTGCCAGCAGCGCCGGGGGCGACATTGAAGCTTTCTTT.

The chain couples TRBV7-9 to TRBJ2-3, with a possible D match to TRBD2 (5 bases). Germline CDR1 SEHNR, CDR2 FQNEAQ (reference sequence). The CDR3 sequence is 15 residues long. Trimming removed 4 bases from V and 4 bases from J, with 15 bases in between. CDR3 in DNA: TGTGCCAGCAGCTCAGTGAGTCTAGCCGCAGATACGCAGTATTTT. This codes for CASSSVSLAADTQYF.

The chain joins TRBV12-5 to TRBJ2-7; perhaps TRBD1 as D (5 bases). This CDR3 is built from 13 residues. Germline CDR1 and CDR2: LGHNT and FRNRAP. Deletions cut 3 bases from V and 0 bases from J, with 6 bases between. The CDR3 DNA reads TGTGCTAGTGGTTTAGGGGCCTCCTACGAGCAGTACTTC. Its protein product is CASGLGASYEQYF.

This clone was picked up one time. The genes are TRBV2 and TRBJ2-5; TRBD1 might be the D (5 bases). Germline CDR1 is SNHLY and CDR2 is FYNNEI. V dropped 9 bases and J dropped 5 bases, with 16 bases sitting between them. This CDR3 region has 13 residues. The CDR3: CASQDPGMETQYF. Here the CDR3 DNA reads TGTGCCAGTCAGGACCCAGGGATGGAGACCCAGTACTTC.

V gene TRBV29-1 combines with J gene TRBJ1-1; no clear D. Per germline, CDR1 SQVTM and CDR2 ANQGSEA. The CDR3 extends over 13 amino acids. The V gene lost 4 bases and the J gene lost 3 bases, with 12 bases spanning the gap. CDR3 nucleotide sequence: TGCAGCGTTGCCGGGCCTCCTTACACTGAAGCTTTCTTT. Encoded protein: CSVAGPPYTEAFF.

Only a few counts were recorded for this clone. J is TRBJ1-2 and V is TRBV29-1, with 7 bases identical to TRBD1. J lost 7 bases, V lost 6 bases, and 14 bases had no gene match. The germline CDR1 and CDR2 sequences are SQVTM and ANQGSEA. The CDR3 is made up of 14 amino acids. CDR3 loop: CSVINQGEEGGYTF. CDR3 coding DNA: TGCAGCGTAATTAATCAGGGGGAGGAAGGTGGCTACACCTTC.

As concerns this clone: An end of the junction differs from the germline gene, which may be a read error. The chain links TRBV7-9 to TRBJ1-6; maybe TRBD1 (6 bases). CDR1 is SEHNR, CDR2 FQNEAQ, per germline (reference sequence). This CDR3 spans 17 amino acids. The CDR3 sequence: CASSSDLTGNSNSLLHF. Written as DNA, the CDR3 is TGTGCCAGCAGCTCCGACCTAACAGGGAATAGCAATTCACTCCTCCACTTT. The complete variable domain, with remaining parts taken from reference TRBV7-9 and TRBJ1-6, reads DTGVSQNPRHKITKRGQNVTFRCDPISEHNRLYWYRQTLGQGPEFLTYFQNEAQLEKSRLLSDRFSAERPKGSFSTLEIQRTEQGDSAMYLCASSSDLTGNSNSLLHFGNGTRLTVT.

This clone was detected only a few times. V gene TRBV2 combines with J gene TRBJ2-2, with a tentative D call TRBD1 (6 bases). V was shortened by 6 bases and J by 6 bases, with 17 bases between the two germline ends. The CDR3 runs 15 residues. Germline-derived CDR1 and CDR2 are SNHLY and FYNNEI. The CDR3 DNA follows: TGTGCCAGCAGCCCCGGGACACAGCTTCCCGGGGAGCTGTTTTTT. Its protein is CASSPGTQLPGELFF.

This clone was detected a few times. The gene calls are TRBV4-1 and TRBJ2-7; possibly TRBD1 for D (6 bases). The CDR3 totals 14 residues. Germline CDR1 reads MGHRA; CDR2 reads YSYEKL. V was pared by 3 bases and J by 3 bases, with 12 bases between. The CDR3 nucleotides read TGCGCCAGCAGCCACACAGGGAGCTTCTACGAGCAGTACTTC. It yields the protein CASSHTGSFYEQYF.

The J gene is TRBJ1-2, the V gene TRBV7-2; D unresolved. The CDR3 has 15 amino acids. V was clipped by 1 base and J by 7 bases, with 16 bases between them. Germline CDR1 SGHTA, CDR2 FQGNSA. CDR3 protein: CASSLGQDLRSGYTF. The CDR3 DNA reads TGTGCCAGCAGCTTAGGGCAGGACCTTCGGAGTGGCTACACCTTC.

CDR3 nucleotides: TGTGCCAGCACAGCAGGGGATAGCACAGATACGCAGTATTTT. Translation: CASTAGDSTDTQYF. This chain uses TRBV2 with TRBJ2-3, with D possibly TRBD1 on 6 matching bases. Germline V gene sequence: CDR1 SNHLY, CDR2 FYNNEI. CDR3 length: 14 amino acids. Trimming cost V 7 bases and J 0 bases, with 11 bases left between them.

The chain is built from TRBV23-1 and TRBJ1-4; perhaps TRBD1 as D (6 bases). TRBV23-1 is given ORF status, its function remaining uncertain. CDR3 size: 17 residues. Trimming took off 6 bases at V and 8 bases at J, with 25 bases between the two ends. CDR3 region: CASRTSNAGAPGEKLFF. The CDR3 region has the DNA TGCGCCAGCAGGACATCAAATGCAGGGGCCCCAGGGGAAAAACTGTTTTTT.

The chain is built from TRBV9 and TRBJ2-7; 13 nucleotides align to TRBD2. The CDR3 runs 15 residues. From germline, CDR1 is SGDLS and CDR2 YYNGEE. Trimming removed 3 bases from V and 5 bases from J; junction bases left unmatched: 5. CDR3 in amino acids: CASSAGTSGVHEQYF. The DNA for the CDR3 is TGTGCCAGCAGCGCTGGGACTAGCGGGGTCCACGAGCAGTACTTC.

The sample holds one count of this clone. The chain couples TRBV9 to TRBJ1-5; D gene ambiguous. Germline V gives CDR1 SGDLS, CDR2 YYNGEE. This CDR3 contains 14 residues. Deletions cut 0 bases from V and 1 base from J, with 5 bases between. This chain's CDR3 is CASSVGESNQPQHF. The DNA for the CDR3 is TGTGCCAGCAGCGTAGGGGAAAGCAATCAGCCCCAGCATTTT.

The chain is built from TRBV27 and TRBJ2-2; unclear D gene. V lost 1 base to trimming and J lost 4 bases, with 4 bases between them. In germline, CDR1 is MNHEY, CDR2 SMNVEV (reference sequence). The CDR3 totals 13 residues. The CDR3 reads CASSLYFTGELFF. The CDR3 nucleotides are TGTGCCAGCAGTTTATATTTCACCGGGGAGCTGTTTTTT.

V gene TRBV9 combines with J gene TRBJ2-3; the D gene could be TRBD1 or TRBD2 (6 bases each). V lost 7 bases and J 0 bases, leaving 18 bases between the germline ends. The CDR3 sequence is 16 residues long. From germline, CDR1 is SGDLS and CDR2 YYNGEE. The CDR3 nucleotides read TGTGCCAGCGGGGAGGACGGGGGCCTTAGCACAGATACGCAGTATTTT. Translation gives CASGEDGGLSTDTQYF.

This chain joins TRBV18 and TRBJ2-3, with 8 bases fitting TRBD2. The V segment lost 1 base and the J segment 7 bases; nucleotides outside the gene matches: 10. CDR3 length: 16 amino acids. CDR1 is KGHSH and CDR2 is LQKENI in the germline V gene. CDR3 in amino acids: CASSPLQAGELNTQYF. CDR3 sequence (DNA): TGTGCCAGCTCACCACTGCAAGCGGGGGAACTAAATACGCAGTATTTT. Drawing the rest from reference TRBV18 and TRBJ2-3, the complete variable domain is NAGVMQNPRHLVRRRGQEARLRCSPMKGHSHVYWYRQLPEEGLKFMVYLQKENIIDESGMPKERFSAEFPKEGPSILRIQQVVRGDSAAYFCASSPLQAGELNTQYFGPGTRLTVL.

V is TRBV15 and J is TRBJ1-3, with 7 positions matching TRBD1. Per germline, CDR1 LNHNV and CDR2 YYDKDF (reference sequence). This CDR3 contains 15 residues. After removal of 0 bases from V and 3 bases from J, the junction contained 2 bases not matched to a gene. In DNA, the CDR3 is TGTGCCACCAGCAGAGACAGGGGGAATGGAAACACCATATATTTT. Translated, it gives CATSRDRGNGNTIYF.

The CDR3 sequence: CATSRTGRGKAYEQYF. In nucleotides, the CDR3 is TGTGCCACCAGCAGAACGGGAAGGGGAAAGGCCTACGAGCAGTACTTC. The chain combines TRBV15 with TRBJ2-7; perhaps D is TRBD1 or TRBD2 (5 bases each). The CDR3 totals 16 residues. Germline V gives CDR1 LNHNV, CDR2 YYDKDF (reference sequence). V was trimmed by 2 bases and J by 2 bases, leaving 16 bases between them.

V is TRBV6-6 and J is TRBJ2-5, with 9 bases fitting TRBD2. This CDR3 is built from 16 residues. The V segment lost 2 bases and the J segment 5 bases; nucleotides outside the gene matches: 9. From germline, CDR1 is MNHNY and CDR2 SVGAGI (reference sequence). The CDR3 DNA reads TGTGCCAGCAGTTACCGAGAGCGGGGGGTCAGGGAGACCCAGTACTTC. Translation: CASSYRERGVRETQYF.

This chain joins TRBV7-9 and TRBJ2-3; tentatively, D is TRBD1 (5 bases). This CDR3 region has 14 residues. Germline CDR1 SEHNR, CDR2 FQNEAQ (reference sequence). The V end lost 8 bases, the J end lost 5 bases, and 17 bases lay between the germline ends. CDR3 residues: CASATEGPQDTQYF. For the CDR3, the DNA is TGTGCCAGCGCGACAGAAGGGCCGCAAGATACGCAGTATTTT.

The CDR3 DNA reads as TGTGCCATCAGTAAACTTGTGGGTATCGTGAACTATGGCTACACCTTC. Translating gives CAISKLVGIVNYGYTF. The chain links TRBV10-3 to TRBJ1-2; D gene uncertain. V lost 5 bases and J lost 2, with 18 bases in between. Germline assignment: CDR1 ENHRY and CDR2 SYGVKD. This CDR3 contains 16 residues.

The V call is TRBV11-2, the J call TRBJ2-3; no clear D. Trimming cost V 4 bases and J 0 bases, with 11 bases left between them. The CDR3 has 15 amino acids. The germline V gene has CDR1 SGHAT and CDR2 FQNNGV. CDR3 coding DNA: TGTGCCAGCAGCTCCCATTTCTCTAGCACAGATACGCAGTATTTT. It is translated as CASSSHFSSTDTQYF.

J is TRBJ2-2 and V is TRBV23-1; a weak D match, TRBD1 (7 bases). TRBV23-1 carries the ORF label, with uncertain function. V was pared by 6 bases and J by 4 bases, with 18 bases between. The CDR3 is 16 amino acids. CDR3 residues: CASSFTGAGITGELFF. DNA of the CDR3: TGCGCCAGCAGCTTCACAGGGGCGGGGATCACCGGGGAGCTGTTTTTT.

The CDR3 DNA follows: TGTGCCAGCAGGGAAAGAACGGGCCAGAGGACTGAAGCTTTCTTT. This gives the protein CASRERTGQRTEAFF. The chain has TRBV2 and TRBJ1-1; unclear D gene. Between the trimmed V and J ends, which lost 6 bases and 5 bases, there was a span of 19 bases. The length of the CDR3 is 15 residues. Germline CDR1 reads SNHLY; CDR2 reads FYNNEI.